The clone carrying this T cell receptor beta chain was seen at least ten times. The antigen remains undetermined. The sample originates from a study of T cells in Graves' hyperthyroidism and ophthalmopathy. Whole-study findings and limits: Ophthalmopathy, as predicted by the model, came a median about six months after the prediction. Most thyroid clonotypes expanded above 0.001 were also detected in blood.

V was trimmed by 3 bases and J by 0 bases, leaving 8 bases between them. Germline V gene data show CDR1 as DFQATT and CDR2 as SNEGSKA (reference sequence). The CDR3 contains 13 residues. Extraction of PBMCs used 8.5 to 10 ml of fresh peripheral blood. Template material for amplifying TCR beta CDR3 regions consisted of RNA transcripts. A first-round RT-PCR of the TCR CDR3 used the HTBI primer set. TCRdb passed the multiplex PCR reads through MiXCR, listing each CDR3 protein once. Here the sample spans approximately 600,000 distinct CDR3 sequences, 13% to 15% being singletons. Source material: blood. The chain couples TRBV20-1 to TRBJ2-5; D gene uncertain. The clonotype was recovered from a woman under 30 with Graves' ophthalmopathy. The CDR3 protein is CSASGSDQETQYF. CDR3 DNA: TGCAGTGCTAGTGGGTCAGACCAAGAGACCCAGTACTTC.